What follows are 18 T cell receptor beta chains derived from one specimen sequenced in a study of shared clonotypes between healthy human individuals. Assay used: immunoSEQ multiplex PCR; TCRdb lists only in-frame clones, some missing. The sample holds 950,000 to 1,200,000 clones; about 72% are singletons and the top ten take almost 0.9%. The sample consisted of memory CD4+ T cells from PBMCs. Subset of the sample: CD45RA-negative fraction. The source of these receptors is a young man in good health. Some clones in this sample may be carry-over from other donors' samples.

This clone was picked up one time. J is TRBJ1-5 and V is TRBV6-5, with D hard to call. Deletions cut 0 bases from V and 6 bases from J, with 12 bases between. Germline lookup yields CDR1 MNHEY and CDR2 SVGAGI. The CDR3 contains 15 residues. DNA for the CDR3: TGTGCCAGCAGTTACTCGGAGGGTTCCGGTCAGCCCCAGCATTTT. It codes for CASSYSEGSGQPQHF.

This clone was seen more than once but under ten times. V usage is TRBV7-8 and J usage is TRBJ2-3; D is possibly TRBD1 (7 bases). The V and J ends lost 5 bases and 1 base respectively, with 13 bases between them. The CDR3 runs 15 residues. CDR1 SGHVS and CDR2 FQNEAQ come from the germline V gene. The CDR3 sequence: CASSPQGGGTDTQYF. In nucleotides, the CDR3 is TGTGCCAGCAGCCCCCAGGGGGGCGGCACAGATACGCAGTATTTT.

The chain is built from TRBV7-2 and TRBJ2-5; D gene ambiguous. The V gene lost 5 bases and the J gene lost 0 bases, with 7 bases spanning the gap. This CDR3 spans 13 amino acids. CDR1 and CDR2 (germline): SGHTA, FQGNSA. The CDR3 coding sequence is TGTGCCAGCAGCCGTGAGTACCAAGAGACCCAGTACTTC. It translates to CASSREYQETQYF.

The rearrangement links TRBV28 to TRBJ1-1; D not resolved. CDR1 and CDR2 (germline): MDHEN, SYDVKM. The CDR3 covers 15 residues. V shed 3 bases and J shed 1 base, with 12 bases lying between them. CDR3 DNA: TGTGCCAGCAGTTTGGTAGGGAATAGGAACACTGAAGCTTTCTTT. It encodes CASSLVGNRNTEAFF.

Concerning this clone itself: This is likely an artifact of a read error, given a far larger clone one base away. The J gene is TRBJ2-7, the V gene TRBV2; 11 bases are a match to TRBD2. The CDR3 consists of 15 residues. Germline CDR1 SNHLY, CDR2 FYNNEI. V lost 10 bases, J lost 1 base, and 9 bases stayed unmatched. The CDR3 sequence is CATPVASGRSYEQYF. The CDR3 DNA sequence: TGTGCCACACCCGTGGCTAGCGGGAGGTCCTACGAGCAGTACTTC.

V gene TRBV4-1 combines with J gene TRBJ2-4, with D perhaps matching TRBD1 (5 bases). This CDR3 spans 14 amino acids. Deletions cut 6 bases from V and 1 base from J, with 10 bases between. CDR1 MGHRA and CDR2 YSYEKL come from the germline V gene. The CDR3 spells CASRPGHAKNIQYF. The CDR3 bases are TGCGCCAGCAGACCCGGACACGCCAAAAACATTCAGTACTTC.

This chain links TRBV9 with TRBJ2-7; no clear D. CDR1 and CDR2 (germline): SGDLS, YYNGEE. CDR3 length equals 16 residues. V lost 4 bases and J 5 bases, leaving 22 bases between the germline ends. CDR3 coding DNA: TGTGCCAGCAGCTCCGCCGGTGGCAGGATTACGGACGAGCAGTACTTC. Its protein is CASSSAGGRITDEQYF.

The rearrangement joins TRBV5-1 to TRBJ2-7; 8 positions match TRBD2. Looked up from germline, CDR1 is SGHRS and CDR2 is YFSETQ. The J segment lost 2 bases and the V segment lost 4 bases, leaving 8 bases of the junction unmatched. This CDR3 spans 15 amino acids. CDR3 amino acids: CASSELAGPPYEQYF. The CDR3 coding sequence is TGCGCCAGCAGCGAGTTAGCGGGGCCCCCCTACGAGCAGTACTTC.

The chain combines TRBV2 with TRBJ1-2, with 8 bases matching TRBD1. This CDR3 has 13 residues. In germline, CDR1 is SNHLY, CDR2 FYNNEI. V was clipped by 9 bases and J by 4 bases; unmatched bases: 7. The CDR3 here is CASGAGGSYGYTF. CDR3 DNA sequence: TGTGCCAGTGGGGCAGGGGGCTCCTATGGCTACACCTTC.

This clone was detected only once. This chain uses TRBV5-1 with TRBJ2-7, with TRBD2 identical over 8 bases. Trimming cost V 7 bases and J 3 bases; bases outside gene matches: 18. There are 17 residues in the CDR3. Germline V lookup: CDR1 SGHRS, CDR2 YFSETQ. CDR3 in DNA: TGCGCCAGCGACCGGGGGCCAGCGGGGGACCCCCGCTACGAGCAGTACTTC. It encodes CASDRGPAGDPRYEQYF.

The rearrangement joins TRBV28 to TRBJ1-3; 10 bases line up with TRBD1. Germline CDR1 is MDHEN and CDR2 is SYDVKM. This CDR3 has 16 residues. V was clipped by 5 bases and J by 2 bases; unmatched bases: 6. The CDR3 sequence: CASSLSTGGTGNTIYF. The CDR3 nucleotides read TGTGCCAGCAGTCTATCGACAGGGGGCACTGGAAACACCATATATTTT.

This rearrangement joins TRBV12-2 to TRBJ2-5. TRBV12-2 is designated a pseudogene. There are 14 residues in the CDR3. DNA of the CDR3: TGTGCAAGTCGCTCTAAACGGGGCTCGGAGACCCAGTACTTC. This gives the protein CASRSKRGSETQYF.

This rearrangement joins TRBV10-1 to TRBJ1-1; D perhaps matches TRBD1 (5 bases). The germline V and J ends were trimmed by 6 bases and 5 bases, with 19 bases remaining between them. The CDR3 sequence is 15 residues long. The germline V gene has CDR1 WNHNN and CDR2 SYGVQD (reference sequence). The CDR3 reads CASSTWGTLRTEAFF. The DNA for the CDR3 is TGCGCCAGCAGCACCTGGGGGACGTTAAGGACTGAAGCTTTCTTT.

J is TRBJ2-5 and V is TRBV5-1; no clear D gene. This CDR3 region has 13 residues. The V gene lost 4 bases and the J gene lost 4 bases, with 11 bases spanning the gap. The germline CDR1 and CDR2 sequences are SGHRS and YFSETQ. This CDR3 is CASSIPPAETQYF. CDR3 sequence (DNA): TGCGCCAGCAGCATACCACCCGCAGAGACCCAGTACTTC.

The chain couples TRBV6-1 to TRBJ2-3; D is perhaps TRBD1 (5 bases). Trimming left V 0 bases short and J 5 bases short, with 6 bases between. The CDR3 is 13 amino acids. Germline CDR1 reads MNHNS; CDR2 reads SASEGT. The DNA of the CDR3 is TGTGCCAGCAGTGAAGCTGACAGAGATACGCAGTATTTT. Translation: CASSEADRDTQYF.

The chain recombines TRBV30 with TRBJ2-5; TRBD1 aligns across 9 bases. TRBJ2-7 explains the end of the DNA better; the J call may be wrong. The CDR3 loop spans 15 amino acids. From germline, CDR1 is GTSNPN and CDR2 SVGIG (reference sequence). Here the CDR3 DNA reads TGTGCCTGGAGGGGGGGACAGGGATTAAGGTACGAGCAGTACTTC. It translates to CAWRGGQGLRYEQYF.

This clone appeared a single time. This rearrangement joins TRBV5-6 to TRBJ1-3; D gene unclear. Germline V lookup: CDR1 SGHDT, CDR2 YYEEEE. There are 15 residues in the CDR3. Trimming stripped 2 bases from V and 0 bases from J, with 9 bases between. The CDR3 nucleotides are TGTGCCAGCAGCTTAGACCCAGACTCTGGAAACACCATATATTTT. This codes for CASSLDPDSGNTIYF.

The chain recombines TRBV29-1 with TRBJ2-7; D tentatively reads TRBD1 or TRBD2 (5 bases each). Trimming took off 1 base at V and 4 bases at J, with 11 bases between the two ends. Germline CDR1 and CDR2: SQVTM and ANQGSEA. The CDR3 extends over 13 amino acids. The CDR3 protein is CSVEVGAGYEQYF. In DNA form, the CDR3 reads TGCAGCGTTGAAGTCGGGGCGGGTTACGAGCAGTACTTC.